This T cell receptor beta chain was sequenced during a study of tumor-infiltrating lymphocytes in glioblastoma multiforme. Points from the study as a whole: Detected clone frequencies may not reflect cell counts, being RNA-based.

This clonotype was recorded many times. Its antigen is not identified. TCR beta libraries were built from RNA through three nested multiplex PCR rounds using modified ARM-PCR. Unique molecular identifiers were not described for the libraries. TCRdb independently ran MiXCR on the multiplex PCR reads; one entry per CDR3 protein. The sample consists of 25,000 to 40,000 distinct CDR3 sequences, about 64% of them appearing once. Germline CDR1 and CDR2: SEHNR and FQNEAQ (reference sequence). This CDR3 has 13 amino acids. J lost 7 bases, V lost 5 bases, and 5 bases had no gene match. This sequence joins TRBV7-9 and TRBJ1-2; 9 nucleotides line up with TRBD1. The sequence was collected from a male donor with glioblastoma. Source material: brain tumor tissue. CDR3 DNA sequence: TGTGCCAGCAGCCGGACAGGGGATCGTGGCTACACCTTC. Translated, it gives CASSRTGDRGYTF.